This T cell receptor beta chain is from a study of regulatory T cells in long-lasting Graves disease. On the study more broadly: New Graves' disease cases had less than 3 months of antithyroid drugs.

Through Arm-PCR of CDR3 regions and iRepertoire HTBI primers, TCR beta libraries were built. Each CDR3 protein is one row after TCRdb ran MiXCR on the multiplex PCR reads. This repertoire shows 300,000 to 450,000 distinct CDR3 sequences, roughly 15% found once; its top ten account for about 24%. Described time point: newly diagnosed GD, antithyroid drugs for less than 3 months. The TCR library was made from RNA extracted from PBMCs. This receptor was taken from a female donor with Graves disease. The material sequenced was peripheral blood mononuclear cells (PBMCs), taken at new diagnosis, from a patient treated with antithyroid drugs.

The chain's CDR3 is CSVLQTGGSYGYTF. Here the CDR3 DNA reads TGCAGCGTCTTACAGACAGGGGGCAGTTATGGCTACACCTTC. The V call is TRBV29-1, the J call TRBJ1-2; TRBD1 aligns across 10 bases. Germline CDR1 and CDR2: SQVTM and ANQGSEA. This CDR3 has 14 amino acids. The V gene end was trimmed by 6 bases and the J gene end by 5 bases; junction bases not matched to a gene: 9.